This T cell receptor (beta chain) was found in a study of blood T cell repertoires in COVID-19. Cohorts were based on clinical histories the participants reported. Using immunoSEQ multiplex PCR, the repertoire was profiled, and TCRdb retains in-frame clones only, with some absent. The table includes around 390,000 clones, approximately 90% detected once. The receptor was isolated from a woman in her fifties or sixties who had recovered from COVID-19. Sequencing was performed on PBMCs or T cells enriched from blood (not recorded which).

The CDR3 spells CASSIWADQPQHF. CDR3 nucleotide sequence: TGTGCCAGTAGTATCTGGGCTGATCAGCCCCAGCATTTT. The chain joins TRBV19 to TRBJ1-5; unclear D gene. Trimming pared 3 bases from V and 5 bases from J, leaving 8 bases between. In germline, CDR1 is LNHDA, CDR2 SQIVND (reference sequence). The CDR3 totals 13 residues.